This entry lists 29 T cell receptor beta chains sequenced from one sample in a study of regulatory T cells in long-lasting Graves disease (dated by TCRdb to the early 2020s). Receptors were amplified or captured by multiplex PCR. Sequencing used an Illumina HiSeq 4000. iRepertoire HTBI primers and Arm-PCR amplification of CDR3 regions were used to construct TCR beta libraries. TCRdb's own reprocessing of the public reads used fastp at Q25 and MiXCR and kept productive beta chains. Entries that share a CDR3 protein sequence are merged under the most common genes and DNA. The sample data list 450,000 or so distinct CDR3 sequences, and approximately 22% of these were observed just once. The ten largest clonotypes hold roughly 14% of the sample. Sample time point, as interpreted from the label and publication: persistent/refractory GD, antithyroid drugs over 5 years with positive TRAb. RNA was extracted from PBMCs in TRIzol for both TCR sequencing and RNA sequencing.

The sequencing used peripheral blood mononuclear cells (PBMCs), collected when the disease was refractory, from a patient treated with antithyroid drugs. These receptors all come from a female donor with Graves disease.

The V and J genes are TRBV18 and TRBJ1-5; 7 nucleotides align to TRBD1. The CDR3 totals 14 residues. The ends lost 2 bases at V and 7 bases at J; junction bases unmatched: 5. Germline V CDR1 and CDR2: KGHSH, LQKENI. This CDR3 reads CASSPTGADQPQHF. The DNA of the CDR3 is TGTGCCAGCTCACCAACAGGGGCGGACCAGCCCCAGCATTTT.

This clonotype has a count of ten or more. The chain is built from TRBV29-1 and TRBJ1-1; possible D gene TRBD1, 6 bases. Germline V gene data show CDR1 as SQVTM and CDR2 as ANQGSEA. The germline V and J ends were trimmed by 7 bases and 2 bases, with 17 bases remaining between them. The CDR3 is 14 amino acids. DNA of the CDR3: TGCAGCGCTAAACAGGGTAGTGGTAACACTGAAGCTTTCTTT. Protein product: CSAKQGSGNTEAFF.

At least ten counts were recorded for this clonotype. The chain is built from TRBV20-1 and TRBJ2-5; D unclear. The CDR3 contains 11 residues. Per the germline V gene, CDR1 is DFQATT and CDR2 is SNEGSKA (reference sequence). The V gene lost 5 bases and the J gene lost 4 bases, with 8 bases spanning the gap. CDR3 residues: CSAQDLETQYF. The CDR3 nucleotides read TGCAGTGCTCAGGACCTAGAGACCCAGTACTTC.

This clonotype has at least ten counts. The chain carries TRBV2 and TRBJ2-7; tentatively, D is TRBD1 (5 bases). In germline, CDR1 is SNHLY, CDR2 FYNNEI. This CDR3 has 14 residues. Trimming stripped 6 bases from V and 2 bases from J, with 14 bases between. The CDR3 region has the DNA TGTGCCAGCAGAGTGATGTCAGGGCCCTACGAGCAGTACTTC. Encoded protein: CASRVMSGPYEQYF.

This clonotype occurred many times. CDR3 coding DNA: TGTGCCATCAGCCACCGGACAGGGGATGACGAGCAGTACTTC. It codes for CAISHRTGDDEQYF. This chain uses TRBV10-3 with TRBJ2-7; the match to TRBD1 covers 9 bases. V shed 6 bases, J shed 5 bases, and the junction held 8 bases outside the gene matches. Germline V gene lookup returns CDR1 ENHRY and CDR2 SYGVKD. The CDR3 runs 14 residues.

This clonotype was seen ten or more times. This sequence joins TRBV28 and TRBJ2-2, with D perhaps TRBD1 (5 bases). Germline lookup yields CDR1 MDHEN and CDR2 SYDVKM. Trimming took 2 bases from V and 4 from J, leaving 8 bases between them. This CDR3 has 14 amino acids. CDR3 loop: CASSLPQGTGELFF. CDR3 nucleotides: TGTGCCAGCAGTTTACCCCAGGGCACCGGGGAGCTGTTTTTT. The complete variable domain, with remaining parts taken from reference TRBV28 and TRBJ2-2, reads DVKVTQSSRYLVKRTGEKVFLECVQDMDHENMFWYRQDPGLGLRLIYFSYDVKMKEKGDIPEGYSVSREKKERFSLILESASTNQTSMYLCASSLPQGTGELFFGEGSRLTVL.

This clonotype was recorded once. CDR3 coding DNA: TGTGCCAGCAGCTTAGGGGCATTACGGGAGCAGTACTTC. Amino acid sequence: CASSLGALREQYF. V is TRBV7-2 and J is TRBJ2-7; D is uncertain. Trimming removed 1 base at V and 7 bases at J, with 11 bases between. Germline V gene data show CDR1 as SGHTA and CDR2 as FQGNSA. This CDR3 comprises 13 residues.

This clonotype was detected ten times or more. V usage is TRBV2 and J usage is TRBJ2-7; TRBD1 matches at 7 bases. Unmatched junction bases numbered 6, after V lost 6 bases and J lost 4 bases. Looked up from germline, CDR1 is SNHLY and CDR2 is FYNNEI. This CDR3 region has 13 residues. This CDR3 reads CASSVGQIYEQYF. The CDR3 nucleotides read TGTGCCAGCAGCGTGGGACAGATTTACGAGCAGTACTTC. The variable domain in full, with the rest retrieved from reference TRBV2 and TRBJ2-7, is EPEVTQTPSHQVTQMGQEVILRCVPISNHLYFYWYRQILGQKVEFLVSFYNNEISEKSEIFDDQFSVERPDGSNFTLKIRSTKLEDSAMYFCASSVGQIYEQYFGPGTRLTVT.

The chain employs TRBV30 and TRBJ1-1; 8 nucleotides line up with TRBD1. Germline V CDR1 and CDR2: GTSNPN, SVGIG (reference sequence). The CDR3 is made up of 13 amino acids. Trimming took 5 bases from V and 2 from J; bases not matched to a gene: 4. The CDR3 loop is CAWGGQANTEAFF. The CDR3 coding sequence is TGTGCCTGGGGGGGACAGGCTAACACTGAAGCTTTCTTT.

This clonotype was counted between two and nine times. This chain uses TRBV7-3 with TRBJ2-7; the D gene could be TRBD1 or TRBD2 (5 bases each). The CDR3 extends over 15 amino acids. V lost 2 bases, J lost 2 bases, and 13 bases lay in between. CDR1 SGHTA and CDR2 FQGTGA come from the germline V gene. DNA of the CDR3: TGTGCCAGCAGCTTAGTCGGGGCCCCAGCCTACGAGCAGTACTTC. It codes for CASSLVGAPAYEQYF.

This clonotype was counted a few times. This chain joins TRBV6-1 and TRBJ2-7; D call uncertain. Trimming removed 0 bases from V and 5 bases from J, with 8 bases in between. This CDR3 has 13 amino acids. Germline V lookup: CDR1 MNHNS, CDR2 SASEGT. CDR3 amino acids: CASSEATYNEQYF. The CDR3, as DNA: TGTGCCAGCAGTGAAGCGACGTACAACGAGCAGTACTTC.

A note on this clonotype: This likely stems from a read error, as it lies one base from a far larger clone. This chain joins TRBV28 and TRBJ2-5; D possibly corresponds to TRBD2 (5 bases). The closer fit of TRBJ2-4 to the DNA end suggests the J call may be wrong. The CDR3 consists of 14 residues. Germline loops: CDR1 MDHEN, CDR2 SYDVKM. DNA for the CDR3: TGTGCCAGCAGTCGAGCGGTGGGTGGGGACATTCAGTACTTC. It yields the protein CASSRAVGGDIQYF.

This clonotype has ten or more counts. The chain uses TRBV5-8 and TRBJ1-2, with D hard to call. This CDR3 is built from 14 residues. V was cut by 6 bases and J by 8 bases, with 20 bases left in between. CDR1 is SGHTS and CDR2 is YDEGEE in the germline V gene. The CDR3 here is CASNLRQVGEGYTF. The CDR3 coding sequence is TGTGCCAGCAACTTACGGCAGGTCGGGGAAGGCTACACCTTC. Based on the CDR3 plus reference TRBV5-8 and TRBJ1-2, the full variable domain is EAGVTQSPTHLIKTRGQQATLRCSPISGHTSVYWYQQALGLGLQFLLWYDEGEERNRGNFPPRFSGRQFPNYSSELNVNALELEDSALYLCASNLRQVGEGYTFGSGTRLTVV.

CDR3 sequence reads: CSAASSPLYEQYF. The CDR3 region has the DNA TGCAGTGCCGCCTCATCACCCCTCTACGAGCAGTACTTC. J is TRBJ2-7 and V is TRBV20-1; D gene ambiguous. Germline V lookup: CDR1 DFQATT, CDR2 SNEGSKA (reference sequence). The V gene lost 6 bases and the J gene lost 3 bases, with 15 bases spanning the gap. This CDR3 is 13 amino acids long.

This clonotype was detected many times. The rearrangement links TRBV6-9 to TRBJ2-7, with a tentative D call TRBD2 (5 bases). V lost 3 bases and J 3 bases, leaving 9 bases between the germline ends. This CDR3 comprises 13 residues. The V gene's germline CDR1 is MNHGY and CDR2 SVAAGI. The CDR3 here is CASSYPAGYEQYF. The DNA for the CDR3 is TGTGCCAGCAGTTACCCCGCGGGCTACGAGCAGTACTTC.

This clonotype was found a few times. This rearrangement joins TRBV4-1 to TRBJ2-7; no firm D call. Between the trimmed V and J ends, which lost 1 base and 3 bases, there was a span of 10 bases. This CDR3 has 14 amino acids. Germline CDR1 is MGHRA and CDR2 is YSYEKL. CDR3 DNA: TGCGCCAGCAGCCAAGGGACCACTGGCTACGAGCAGTACTTC. It yields the protein CASSQGTTGYEQYF.

This clonotype has at least ten counts. The V gene is TRBV28, the J gene TRBJ2-4; possibly TRBD1 for D (6 bases). This CDR3 comprises 12 residues. V was pared by 5 bases and J by 6 bases, with 8 bases between. Germline V gene lookup returns CDR1 MDHEN and CDR2 SYDVKM. The CDR3 region has the DNA TGTGCCAGCAGTGTGACAGGAAACATTCAGTACTTC. Protein product: CASSVTGNIQYF.

This clonotype was seen a few times. This chain uses TRBV7-2 with TRBJ2-6; no reliable D call. Germline CDR1 reads SGHTA; CDR2 reads FQGNSA. V was cut by 2 bases and J by 0 bases, with 11 bases left in between. The CDR3 consists of 17 residues. DNA of the CDR3: TGTGCCAGCAGCTTATCGTTCAGTTACTCTGGGGCCAACGTCCTGACTTTC. It codes for CASSLSFSYSGANVLTF. Complete variable domain (other parts from reference TRBV7-2 and TRBJ2-6): GAGVSQSPSNKVTEKGKDVELRCDPISGHTALYWYRQSLGQGLEFLIYFQGNSAPDKSGLPSDRFSAERTGGSVSTLTIQRTQQEDSAVYLCASSLSFSYSGANVLTFGAGSRLTVL.

This sequence joins TRBV28 and TRBJ2-6; TRBD1 matches 8 bases. V lost 7 bases, J lost 2 bases, and 10 bases stayed unmatched. Germline CDR1 reads MDHEN; CDR2 reads SYDVKM. This CDR3 has 17 amino acids. CDR3 DNA sequence: TGTGCCAGCAATCCCGACAGGGGTGGGACTGGGGCCAACGTCCTGACTTTC. It codes for CASNPDRGGTGANVLTF.

This chain links TRBV7-9 with TRBJ2-7; D may be TRBD2 (6 bases). Deletions cut 5 bases from V and 10 bases from J, with 18 bases between. CDR3 length: 13 amino acids. Germline CDR1 SEHNR, CDR2 FQNEAQ (reference sequence). Written as DNA, the CDR3 is TGTGCCAGCAGCCGCTCTAGCGTTTCGCATCAGTACTTC. Amino acid sequence: CASSRSSVSHQYF.

The gene calls are TRBV18 and TRBJ1-2; unclear D gene. The V gene's germline CDR1 is KGHSH and CDR2 LQKENI. The V and J ends lost 2 bases and 3 bases respectively, with 13 bases between them. The CDR3 extends over 15 amino acids. The CDR3 loop is CASSPNPGPYYGYTF. CDR3 coding DNA: TGTGCCAGCTCACCAAACCCGGGCCCATACTATGGCTACACCTTC. The variable domain in full, completed from reference TRBV18 and TRBJ1-2, reads NAGVMQNPRHLVRRRGQEARLRCSPMKGHSHVYWYRQLPEEGLKFMVYLQKENIIDESGMPKERFSAEFPKEGPSILRIQQVVRGDSAAYFCASSPNPGPYYGYTFGSGTRLTVV.

This clonotype appeared many times. The chain joins TRBV6-5 to TRBJ1-1; 7 bases match TRBD1. The V gene end was trimmed by 2 bases and the J gene end by 5 bases; junction bases not matched to a gene: 5. The CDR3 consists of 14 residues. Germline CDR1 reads MNHEY; CDR2 reads SVGAGI. CDR3 nucleotide sequence: TGTGCCAGCAGTTACACAGGGGCGAATACTGAAGCTTTCTTT. This encodes CASSYTGANTEAFF.

This clonotype came up once. The junction and the germline gene differ at one end; a read error may be behind it. The chain links TRBV2 to TRBJ1-1; D is uncertain. Germline CDR1 SNHLY, CDR2 FYNNEI. This CDR3 contains 16 residues. The CDR3 region has the DNA TGCGCCAGCAGTGAGTCGGATGGTGGGGTGAACACTGAAGCTTTCTTT. This translates into CASSESDGGVNTEAFF.

This chain joins TRBV20-1 and TRBJ2-7; 8 positions agree with TRBD2. The CDR3 is 12 residues long. The ends lost 5 bases at V and 7 bases at J; junction bases unmatched: 7. Per the germline V gene, CDR1 is DFQATT and CDR2 is SNEGSKA (reference sequence). The CDR3 reads CSAQAGGGEQYF. CDR3 nucleotides: TGCAGTGCTCAGGCGGGAGGTGGTGAGCAGTACTTC.

This clonotype has a count of ten or more. V usage is TRBV28 and J usage is TRBJ1-5, with a possible D match to TRBD1 (6 bases). With 3 bases removed from V and 4 bases from J, the gap between germline ends came to 10 bases. Germline loops: CDR1 MDHEN, CDR2 SYDVKM. This CDR3 is built from 14 residues. The CDR3 spells CASSLGAVNQPQHF. The CDR3 region has the DNA TGTGCCAGCAGTTTGGGGGCGGTTAATCAGCCCCAGCATTTT.

This clonotype was seen just once. The chain joins TRBV5-1 to TRBJ1-1; D is ambiguous. CDR3 length: 16 residues. Trimming cost V 0 bases and J 0 bases, with 12 bases left between them. Germline-derived CDR1 and CDR2 are SGHRS and YFSETQ. As DNA, the CDR3 is TGCGCCAGCAGCTTGGTACCTGGCAGCTTGAACACTGAAGCTTTCTTT. Its protein is CASSLVPGSLNTEAFF. The whole variable domain, filled in from reference TRBV5-1 and TRBJ1-1, reads KAGVTQTPRYLIKTRGQQVTLSCSPISGHRSVSWYQQTPGQGLQFLFEYFSETQRNKGNFPGRFSGRQFSNSRSEMNVSTLELGDSALYLCASSLVPGSLNTEAFFGQGTRLTVV.

Note on this clonotype: A much larger clone is a single base away; this may be a read error. This chain uses TRBV6-1 with TRBJ2-5; no definite D call. From germline, CDR1 is MNHNS and CDR2 SASEGT. Deletions cut 8 bases from V and 0 bases from J, with 13 bases between. CDR3 length: 14 residues. The CDR3 DNA reads as TGTGCCAGCGGCAGGACCAGCAACCAAGAGACCCAGTACTTC. This sequence encodes CASGRTSNQETQYF.

This clonotype was counted only a few times. This chain joins TRBV19 and TRBJ2-5; 7 nucleotides line up with TRBD1. Per the germline V gene, CDR1 is LNHDA and CDR2 is SQIVND (reference sequence). V was clipped by 4 bases and J by 5 bases; unmatched bases: 7. This CDR3 is built from 14 residues. CDR3: CASSTRGGRETQYF. The DNA of the CDR3 is TGTGCCAGTAGTACACGAGGGGGCCGGGAGACCCAGTACTTC.

The chain combines TRBV4-3 with TRBJ1-2; D perhaps matches TRBD1 (5 bases). Trimming removed 0 bases from V and 10 bases from J, with 21 bases in between. Germline V gene lookup returns CDR1 LGHNA and CDR2 YSLEER. This CDR3 has 16 amino acids. The CDR3 loop is CASSQDGAGGTNLYTF. CDR3 coding DNA: TGCGCCAGCAGCCAAGATGGGGCAGGAGGGACCAACCTCTACACCTTC.